Below are 23 T cell receptor beta chains sequenced from a single sample in a study of Graves' ophthalmopathy and Graves' hyperthyroidism. The study amplified TCR beta CDR3 regions using RNA transcripts. RT-PCR with HTBI primers came first, then second-round multiplex PCR. TCRdb fed the multiplex PCR reads into MiXCR, producing one record per CDR3 protein. The table records 350,000 to 450,000 distinct CDR3 sequences, 20% to 25% of them present only once. Sequenced sample: peripheral blood. The source of these receptors is a woman younger than 30 with stable Graves' hyperthyroidism.

In its sample, this clonotype was seen many times. This chain connects TRBV5-1 to TRBJ1-6; D perhaps matches TRBD1 (5 bases). Germline CDR1 reads SGHRS; CDR2 reads YFSETQ. The ends were cut back, 3 bases at V and 14 bases at J, with 15 bases in the middle. This CDR3 is 13 amino acids long. CDR3 loop: CASSWKDTESLHF. CDR3 in DNA: TGCGCCAGCAGCTGGAAGGACACCGAGTCCCTCCACTTT. Complete variable domain (other parts from reference TRBV5-1 and TRBJ1-6): KAGVTQTPRYLIKTRGQQVTLSCSPISGHRSVSWYQQTPGQGLQFLFEYFSETQRNKGNFPGRFSGRQFSNSRSEMNVSTLELGDSALYLCASSWKDTESLHFGNGTRLTVT.

This clonotype has at least ten counts. J is TRBJ2-7 and V is TRBV14, with D unclear. Germline-derived CDR1 and CDR2 are SGHDN and FVKESK. The CDR3 extends over 13 amino acids. The V end was cut by 0 bases, the J end by 9 bases, with 12 bases between. CDR3 bases: TGTGCCAGCAGCCAAGATGGCCCCCGTAGGCAGTACTTC. It specifies CASSQDGPRRQYF.

V usage is TRBV6-1 and J usage is TRBJ1-2; 8 nucleotides line up with TRBD1. Unmatched junction bases numbered 12, after V lost 5 bases and J lost 4 bases. From germline, CDR1 is MNHNS and CDR2 SASEGT. The CDR3 has 16 residues. The CDR3 loop is CASSTTWTGSRYGYTF. CDR3 DNA: TGTGCCAGCAGTACAACATGGACAGGGTCCCGCTATGGCTACACCTTC.

This clonotype was seen at least ten times. The V gene is TRBV7-3, the J gene TRBJ1-2, with D uncertain. Trimming stripped 5 bases from V and 2 bases from J, with 12 bases between. Germline V gene sequence: CDR1 SGHTA, CDR2 FQGTGA. The CDR3 loop spans 14 amino acids. The CDR3 nucleotides read TGTGCCAGCAGCACGGACGGTGCCAACTATGGCTACACCTTC. Its protein is CASSTDGANYGYTF.

This clonotype has a count of ten or more. The gene calls are TRBV19 and TRBJ1-5, with 7 bases that match TRBD1. Germline loops: CDR1 LNHDA, CDR2 SQIVND (reference sequence). This CDR3 comprises 14 residues. The trim removed 5 bases at V and 7 bases at J, leaving 8 bases unmatched. In DNA form, the CDR3 reads TGTGCCAGTAGTCTACAGGGGAGAACCCAGCCCCAGCATTTT. Translating gives CASSLQGRTQPQHF. The full variable domain, its missing parts supplied by reference TRBV19 and TRBJ1-5, is DGGITQSPKYLFRKEGQNVTLSCEQNLNHDAMYWYRQDPGQGLRLIYYSQIVNDFQKGDIAEGYSVSREKKESFPLTVTSAQKNPTAFYLCASSLQGRTQPQHFGDGTRLSIL.

This clonotype was seen at least ten times. The gene calls are TRBV6-1 and TRBJ2-2; 16 positions match TRBD2. Germline V lookup: CDR1 MNHNS, CDR2 SASEGT. The CDR3 totals 17 residues. The V segment lost 6 bases and the J segment 5 bases; nucleotides outside the gene matches: 6. This CDR3 reads CASSSLGLAGGTGELFF. The CDR3 DNA reads TGTGCCAGCAGCAGTCTGGGACTAGCGGGAGGGACCGGGGAGCTGTTTTTT.

This clonotype was detected many times. V gene TRBV11-3 combines with J gene TRBJ2-7; D gene uncertain. V was pared by 2 bases and J by 6 bases, with 11 bases between. There are 13 residues in the CDR3. Per the germline V gene, CDR1 is SGHNT and CDR2 is YENEEA. CDR3 protein: CASSLNWASEQYF. Here the CDR3 DNA reads TGTGCCAGCAGCTTAAACTGGGCCTCCGAGCAGTACTTC.

This chain links TRBV20-1 with TRBJ2-5, with TRBD2 as a possible D gene (6 bases). CDR3 length equals 17 residues. V lost 3 bases and J 5 bases, leaving 25 bases between the germline ends. In germline, CDR1 is DFQATT, CDR2 SNEGSKA (reference sequence). CDR3 bases: TGCAGTGCTAGGCAGCCGGGGACTCCCGCCACCGGTGAGACCCAGTACTTC. Its protein is CSARQPGTPATGETQYF.

The genes are TRBV12-3 or TRBV12-4 and TRBJ2-2; 9 bases agree with TRBD1. V lost 2 bases and J lost 6; bases outside the gene matches: 13. The CDR3 length is 18 residues. Written as DNA, the CDR3 is TGTGCCAGCAGTTTAAAATCGGGACAGGGCTCTTGGGCCGGGGAGCTGTTTTTT. Protein product: CASSLKSGQGSWAGELFF.

The CDR3 nucleotides read TGTGCCAGCAGTTGGAATGGTAGGGCCTACGAGCAGTACTTC. This codes for CASSWNGRAYEQYF. V gene TRBV28 combines with J gene TRBJ2-7; D remains unclear. The CDR3 consists of 14 residues. The V gene's germline CDR1 is MDHEN and CDR2 SYDVKM. V shed 4 bases and J shed 2 bases, with 12 bases lying between them.

This clonotype was seen repeatedly, ten times or more. The gene calls are TRBV24-1 and TRBJ2-7; tentative D call: TRBD1 (5 bases). The CDR3 consists of 12 residues. CDR1 and CDR2 (germline): KGHDR, SFDVKD. The V and J ends lost 4 bases and 9 bases respectively, with 12 bases between them. CDR3 region: CATSDQGIRQYF. The DNA of the CDR3 is TGTGCCACCAGTGACCAGGGAATCCGGCAGTACTTC.

This clonotype was observed many times. This chain joins TRBV5-1 and TRBJ2-7, with D possibly TRBD1 on 5 matching bases. The V gene's germline CDR1 is SGHRS and CDR2 YFSETQ. Trimming took off 0 bases at V and 7 bases at J, with 17 bases between the two ends. The CDR3 sequence is 15 residues long. CDR3 residues: CASSLVGQGKGEQYF. The CDR3 nucleotides read TGCGCCAGCAGCTTGGTTGGTCAGGGTAAGGGGGAGCAGTACTTC.

A few counts support this clonotype. V usage is TRBV6-1 and J usage is TRBJ2-5; no firm D call. Germline loops: CDR1 MNHNS, CDR2 SASEGT. Trimming removed 1 base at V and 4 bases at J, with 7 bases between. CDR3 length: 13 amino acids. CDR3 DNA sequence: TGTGCCAGCAGTGAAGTACTTACAGAGACCCAGTACTTC. It translates to CASSEVLTETQYF.

In its sample, this clonotype was seen many times. The chain carries TRBV14 and TRBJ2-5; 7 bases match TRBD2. J was trimmed by 8 bases and V by 3 bases; bases with no gene match: 6. CDR1 is SGHDN and CDR2 is FVKESK in the germline V gene. This CDR3 region has 13 residues. CDR3 nucleotide sequence: TGTGCCAGCAGCCAGGCACAAGCGGGAACCCAGTACTTC. This sequence encodes CASSQAQAGTQYF.

This clonotype was detected many times. The J gene is TRBJ2-5, the V gene TRBV15, with D hard to call. Trimming pared 3 bases from V and 5 bases from J, leaving 19 bases between. The CDR3 has 16 amino acids. CDR1 and CDR2 (germline): LNHNV, YYDKDF (reference sequence). The CDR3 nucleotides are TGTGCCACCAGCAGGGGTTTCGTGGGAAGTGTGGAGACCCAGTACTTC. Amino acids: CATSRGFVGSVETQYF.

The chain carries TRBV3-1 and TRBJ2-2; 11 nucleotides agree with TRBD1. Unmatched junction bases numbered 12, after V lost 6 bases and J lost 0 bases. The germline V gene encodes CDR1 LGHDT and CDR2 YNNKEL (reference sequence). This CDR3 is 19 amino acids long. This CDR3 is CASSRYTGTGGSNTGELFF. The CDR3, as DNA: TGTGCCAGCAGTCGTTATACCGGGACAGGGGGATCGAACACCGGGGAGCTGTTTTTT.

This clonotype was counted at least ten times. The junction does not match germline at one end; this may be a read error. The V gene is TRBV12-3 or TRBV12-4, the J gene TRBJ1-1, with 9 bases aligning to TRBD1. This CDR3 contains 15 residues. The DNA of the CDR3 is TGTGTCAGCACCCGGGACAGGGTGATGAACACTGAAGCTTTCTTT. Amino acid sequence: CVSTRDRVMNTEAFF.

This chain links TRBV29-1 with TRBJ1-2; D is perhaps TRBD1 (5 bases). Trimming left V 4 bases short and J 4 bases short, with 10 bases between. The CDR3 runs 12 residues. Per germline, CDR1 SQVTM and CDR2 ANQGSEA. For the CDR3, the DNA is TGCAGCGTTGTTGGGGCCTCCTATGGCTACACCTTC. It translates to CSVVGASYGYTF. Full variable domain (outside the CDR3, taken from reference TRBV29-1 and TRBJ1-2): SAVISQKPSRDICQRGTSLTIQCQVDSQVTMMFWYRQQPGQSLTLIATANQGSEATYESGFVIDKFPISRPNLTFSTLTVSNMSPEDSSIYLCSVVGASYGYTFGSGTRLTVV.

This clonotype was counted many times. The J gene is TRBJ1-1, the V gene TRBV30, with TRBD1 matching over 10 bases. The ends lost 3 bases at V and 7 bases at J; junction bases unmatched: 8. This CDR3 comprises 14 residues. CDR1 and CDR2 (germline): GTSNPN, SVGIG (reference sequence). The DNA of the CDR3 is TGTGCCTGGAGCTGGGGACAGGGGAAAATTGAAGCTTTCTTT. Protein product: CAWSWGQGKIEAFF.

This clonotype was found many times. The chain uses TRBV19 and TRBJ1-1; D might be TRBD1 (5 bases). Trimming removed 5 bases at V and 5 bases at J, with 12 bases between. The CDR3 has 13 residues. Germline CDR1 is LNHDA and CDR2 is SQIVND (reference sequence). The CDR3 DNA follows: TGTGCCAGTAGTGAGGGGCTCTGGACTGAAGCTTTCTTT. Amino acid sequence: CASSEGLWTEAFF.

This clonotype was detected many times. The chain carries TRBV28 and TRBJ2-7; tentative D call: TRBD2 (7 bases). CDR3 size: 11 residues. Trimming removed 8 bases at V and 9 bases at J, with 14 bases between. Germline V CDR1 and CDR2: MDHEN, SYDVKM. The CDR3 DNA sequence: TGTGCCAGCCATTGGGGGGGGGCGCAGTACTTC. This gives the protein CASHWGGAQYF. The variable domain in full, with the rest retrieved from reference TRBV28 and TRBJ2-7, is DVKVTQSSRYLVKRTGEKVFLECVQDMDHENMFWYRQDPGLGLRLIYFSYDVKMKEKGDIPEGYSVSREKKERFSLILESASTNQTSMYLCASHWGGAQYFGPGTRLTVT.

The rearrangement joins TRBV12-3 or TRBV12-4 to TRBJ1-1; 8 bases fit TRBD1. The CDR3 consists of 13 residues. Trimming cost V 6 bases and J 6 bases; bases outside gene matches: 6. Here the CDR3 reads CASRRQGTAEAFF. For the CDR3, the DNA is TGTGCCAGCAGACGACAGGGGACAGCTGAAGCTTTCTTT.

This clonotype was counted many times. The chain uses TRBV4-2 and TRBJ2-7, with D possibly TRBD2 on 6 matching bases. Trimming took 0 bases from V and 1 from J, leaving 16 bases between them. The CDR3 length is 17 residues. The germline V gene encodes CDR1 LGHNA and CDR2 YNFKEQ. The CDR3 loop is CASSQDTPRERSYEQYF. For the CDR3, the DNA is TGTGCCAGCAGCCAAGACACCCCTCGGGAGAGGTCCTACGAGCAGTACTTC.